A selection of T cell receptor beta chains follows, all from one sample in a study of blood T cell repertoires in COVID-19. Repertoires were generated with immunoSEQ multiplex PCR, while TCRdb's copy carries only in-frame clones and drops some. This sample has approximately 210,000 clones, with approximately 80% found just once. The specimen sequenced was PBMCs or T cells enriched from blood (not recorded which). The receptor source for this set is a man aged 35-49 years who had recovered from COVID-19. CDR3s include the opening cysteine and the closing phenylalanine or tryptophan. Not every row has a clone size; where given, it reads once, few, many or a size class.

V: TRBV5-6
J: TRBJ2-5
size: .
CDR3: CASSWDRGRQETQYF

V: TRBV5-1
J: TRBJ2-7
size: once
CDR3: CASSSGQGAYEQYF

V: TRBV2
J: TRBJ1-2
size: .
CDR3: CASSIAGQYGYTF

V: TRBV7-9
J: TRBJ1-1
size: .
CDR3: CASSWGRQGERWSTEAFF

V: TRBV2
J: TRBJ1-5
size: few
CDR3: CASSWWGQDNQPQHF

V: TRBV5-1
J: TRBJ1-2
size: .
CDR3: CASRSTLQGVNGYTF

V: TRBV5-1
J: TRBJ2-3
size: .
CDR3: CASSLSSGSRTDTQYF

V: TRBV10-2
J: TRBJ1-3
size: .
CDR3: CASSENGVGNTIYF

V: TRBV11-3
J: TRBJ1-6
size: few
CDR3: CASSLVDSSSYNSPLHF

V: TRBV7-2
J: TRBJ2-7
size: .
CDR3: CASSLARDSHYEQYF

V: TRBV11-2
J: TRBJ2-5
size: .
CDR3: CASSFQRVGETQYF

V: TRBV5-1
J: TRBJ2-7
size: once
CDR3: CASSLGGQVRDEQYF

V: TRBV6-5
J: TRBJ1-6
size: few
CDR3: CASSYGGQGDSPLHF

V: TRBV11-2
J: TRBJ1-1
size: .
CDR3: CASSSLGEGGAEAFF

V: TRBV25-1
J: TRBJ1-2
size: .
CDR3: CASSDQNYGYTF

V: TRBV24-1
J: TRBJ2-2
size: .
CDR3: CATSDSGMTGELFF

V: TRBV7-2
J: TRBJ1-3
size: .
CDR3: CASSVGRENTIYF

V: TRBV2
J: TRBJ1-4
size: .
CDR3: CASSRDRGEEKLFF

V: TRBV9
J: TRBJ1-3
size: .
CDR3: CASSVGQTNTIYF

V: TRBV7-3
J: TRBJ1-1
size: .
CDR3: CASSPQPTVNTEAFF

V: TRBV7-3
J: TRBJ2-1
size: .
CDR3: CASSLMGGTRLADNEQFF

V: TRBV27
J: TRBJ2-2
size: .
CDR3: CASSLREDTGELFF

V: TRBV2
J: TRBJ1-5
size: .
CDR3: CASMAGGSSNQPQHF

V: TRBV12-3/TRBV12-4
J: TRBJ1-2
size: few
CDR3: CASSSGYRYGYTF

V: TRBV29-1
J: TRBJ1-1
size: .
CDR3: CSGNRANTEAFF

V: TRBV11-2
J: TRBJ1-1
size: .
CDR3: CASSPTGVEAFF

V: TRBV15
J: TRBJ1-2
size: .
CDR3: CATSRGAGDGYTF

V: TRBV27
J: TRBJ2-7
size: .
CDR3: CASSLRDTGYEQYF